The 29 T cell receptor beta chains below come from one sample, sequenced in a study of cytomegalovirus exposure and HLA in healthy donors (dated by TCRdb to 2016 to 2017). Libraries were built with the immunoSEQ multiplex PCR assay. The clones in this table, taken by TCRdb from immuneACCESS, are in-frame only. Not every clone is retained; where verified, under half of the shortfall comes from an unresolved V gene, and the cause of the rest is unknown. Present in this sample are 100,000 to 150,000 clones, 75% to 90% of which were seen just once. The ten top clones hold around 1.2% of the sample. The specimen sequenced was PBMCs. The receptors here all came from a woman under 30 in good health and CMV-seronegative.

The V gene is TRBV4-2, the J gene TRBJ1-2; D is ambiguous. CDR3 size: 16 residues. Trimming shortened V by 4 bases and J by 4 bases, and 19 bases separated the two germline ends. The V gene's germline CDR1 is LGHNA and CDR2 YNFKEQ. CDR3 loop: CASSPLGMGVSYGYTF. The CDR3 bases are TGTGCCAGCAGCCCCCTCGGAATGGGAGTTAGCTATGGCTACACCTTC.

The chain links TRBV5-4 to TRBJ2-7; 8 bases match TRBD1. Per the germline V gene, CDR1 is SGHNT and CDR2 is YYREEE (reference sequence). The trim removed 4 bases at V and 0 bases at J, leaving 3 bases unmatched. The CDR3 extends over 14 amino acids. CDR3 protein: CASSPGQGSYEQYF. DNA for the CDR3: TGTGCCAGCAGCCCAGGACAGGGCTCCTACGAGCAGTACTTC.

V and J are TRBV27 and TRBJ2-7; D may be TRBD1 (5 bases). The germline V gene has CDR1 MNHEY and CDR2 SMNVEV (reference sequence). The V end was cut by 3 bases, the J end by 1 base, with 7 bases between. This CDR3 comprises 13 residues. CDR3 sequence: CASSFPGSYEQYF. CDR3 nucleotide sequence: TGTGCCAGCAGTTTTCCAGGGTCCTACGAGCAGTACTTC.

The CDR3 sequence: CASSILQGADRQGHYGYTF. CDR3 coding DNA: TGTGCCAGTAGTATATTACAGGGTGCGGATCGTCAAGGTCACTATGGCTACACCTTC. V and J are TRBV19 and TRBJ1-2; weak D call: TRBD1 (6 bases). Germline V CDR1 and CDR2: LNHDA, SQIVND (reference sequence). CDR3 size: 19 residues. V lost 2 bases and J lost 3, with 25 bases in between.

This chain joins TRBV5-6 and TRBJ1-1; the D gene is possibly TRBD1 (6 bases). V was trimmed by 2 bases and J by 1 base, leaving 12 bases between them. CDR1 and CDR2 from the germline V gene are SGHDT and YYEEEE. This CDR3 is built from 15 residues. Here the CDR3 reads CASSFFGQQNTEAFF. DNA of the CDR3: TGTGCCAGCAGCTTTTTCGGACAGCAGAACACTGAAGCTTTCTTT.

Only a few counts were recorded for this clone. The genes are TRBV11-3 and TRBJ1-1, with no clear D. The CDR3 is 13 residues long. V lost 0 bases to trimming and J lost 10 bases, with 12 bases between them. The germline V gene encodes CDR1 SGHNT and CDR2 YENEEA. In DNA, the CDR3 is TGTGCCAGCAGCTTAGATGATCGGGGAAGAGCTTTCTTT. Its protein is CASSLDDRGRAFF. The variable domain in full, completed from reference TRBV11-3 and TRBJ1-1, reads EAGVVQSPRYKIIEKKQPVAFWCNPISGHNTLYWYLQNLGQGPELLIRYENEEAVDDSQLPKDRFSAERLKGVDSTLKIQPAELGDSAVYLCASSLDDRGRAFFGQGTRLTVV.

This clone was observed a few times. This chain links TRBV6-4 with TRBJ2-5; TRBD2 matches 7 bases. The germline CDR1 and CDR2 sequences are MRHNA and SNTAGT. The ends lost 0 bases at V and 1 base at J; junction bases unmatched: 2. This CDR3 is 15 amino acids long. CDR3 loop: CASSDSASGQETQYF. The DNA of the CDR3 is TGTGCCAGCAGTGACTCGGCTAGCGGCCAAGAGACCCAGTACTTC.

The CDR3 reads CASSLTVAQPQHF. The CDR3 nucleotides read TGTGCCAGCAGTTTAACAGTGGCTCAGCCCCAGCATTTT. The chain has TRBV27 and TRBJ1-5; D is ambiguous. With 2 bases removed from V and 6 bases from J, the gap between germline ends came to 8 bases. This CDR3 has 13 amino acids. Per germline, CDR1 MNHEY and CDR2 SMNVEV (reference sequence).

The V gene is TRBV5-1, the J gene TRBJ2-7, with TRBD2 matching over 8 bases. With 0 bases clipped from V and 4 bases from J, the junction kept 6 bases outside the gene matches. The CDR3 runs 15 residues. The germline V gene encodes CDR1 SGHRS and CDR2 YFSETQ. Written as DNA, the CDR3 is TGCGCCAGCAGCTTGGTCCAAGCGGGGGATTACGAGCAGTACTTC. Translating it yields CASSLVQAGDYEQYF.

J is TRBJ1-2 and V is TRBV4-1; 9 bases line up with TRBD1. The V segment lost 5 bases and the J segment 6 bases; nucleotides outside the gene matches: 10. Germline V gives CDR1 MGHRA, CDR2 YSYEKL. CDR3 length: 15 amino acids. CDR3 region: CASSAQTGGLDGYTF. CDR3 bases: TGCGCCAGCAGCGCCCAGACAGGGGGGCTGGATGGCTACACCTTC.

The chain combines TRBV5-1 with TRBJ1-1, with a possible D match to TRBD1 (5 bases). Per germline, CDR1 SGHRS and CDR2 YFSETQ. Between the trimmed V and J ends, which lost 4 bases and 8 bases, there was a span of 18 bases. The CDR3 consists of 14 residues. CDR3 sequence (DNA): TGCGCCAGCAGCCAGGAGGGACCCATGGTGGAAGCTTTCTTT. Its translation: CASSQEGPMVEAFF.

The CDR3 DNA follows: TGTGCCGGGACGAGGGGGAGGGGGAACACTGAAGCTTTCTTT. Its translation: CAGTRGRGNTEAFF. The rearrangement uses TRBV2 and TRBJ1-1; D might be TRBD1 (6 bases). V was cut by 11 bases and J by 1 base, with 17 bases left in between. This CDR3 spans 14 amino acids. The V gene's germline CDR1 is SNHLY and CDR2 FYNNEI. Complete variable domain (other parts from reference TRBV2 and TRBJ1-1): EPEVTQTPSHQVTQMGQEVILRCVPISNHLYFYWYRQILGQKVEFLVSFYNNEISEKSEIFDDQFSVERPDGSNFTLKIRSTKLEDSAMYFCAGTRGRGNTEAFFGQGTRLTVV.

This chain joins TRBV2 and TRBJ2-7, with D possibly matching TRBD2 (5 bases). This CDR3 is 16 amino acids long. Germline V gene data show CDR1 as SNHLY and CDR2 as FYNNEI. Trimming shortened V by 3 bases and J by 0 bases, and 15 bases separated the two germline ends. The CDR3 nucleotides read TGTGCCAGCAGTGAGGTCGGCTTAGGGAGCTCCTACGAGCAGTACTTC. Its protein is CASSEVGLGSSYEQYF.

The chain couples TRBV18 to TRBJ2-1, with a weak D call TRBD2 (5 bases). This CDR3 has 14 amino acids. Germline V gene sequence: CDR1 KGHSH, CDR2 LQKENI. Trimming pared 3 bases from V and 2 bases from J, leaving 8 bases between. In DNA form, the CDR3 reads TGTGCCAGCTCACCTAGCGAGCCCTACAATGAGCAGTTCTTC. Protein product: CASSPSEPYNEQFF.

The chain links TRBV18 to TRBJ2-3; D not resolved. Trimming shortened V by 4 bases and J by 1 base, and 6 bases separated the two germline ends. CDR1 is KGHSH, CDR2 LQKENI, per germline. The CDR3 length is 13 residues. Here the CDR3 reads CASSLFGTDTQYF. Here the CDR3 DNA reads TGTGCCAGCTCACTGTTCGGCACAGATACGCAGTATTTT.

CDR3 in amino acids: CASSYSGAGGSALHF. Written as DNA, the CDR3 is TGTGCCAGCAGCTACTCCGGGGCAGGGGGATCAGCCCTCCACTTT. The chain recombines TRBV7-9 with TRBJ1-6, with 7 bases fitting TRBD1. Looked up from germline, CDR1 is SEHNR and CDR2 is FQNEAQ (reference sequence). The junction had 14 bases not matched to a gene; V was cut back by 4 bases and J by 14 bases. This CDR3 has 15 amino acids.

The V call is TRBV7-7, the J call TRBJ2-5, with D uncertain. Trimming shortened V by 1 base and J by 4 bases, and 10 bases separated the two germline ends. The length of the CDR3 is 14 residues. Germline V lookup: CDR1 SSHAT, CDR2 FNYEAQ (reference sequence). Here the CDR3 DNA reads TGTGCCAGCAGCTTAGGAGGTTTCCGAGAGACCCAGTACTTC. Translating gives CASSLGGFRETQYF. Variable domain in full (rest from reference TRBV7-7 and TRBJ2-5): GAGVSQSPRYKVTKRGQDVTLRCDPISSHATLYWYQQALGQGPEFLTYFNYEAQPDKSGLPSDRFSAERPEGSISTLTIQRTEQRDSAMYRCASSLGGFRETQYFGPGTRLLVL.

The chain is built from TRBV6-1 and TRBJ2-1; weak D call: TRBD2 (5 bases). The germline V and J ends were trimmed by 1 base and 9 bases, with 10 bases remaining between them. Germline CDR1 MNHNS, CDR2 SASEGT. The CDR3 consists of 13 residues. CDR3 DNA sequence: TGTGCCAGCAGTGAAGTGGGTGCGGGTGAGCAGTTCTTC. It translates to CASSEVGAGEQFF.

The chain employs TRBV5-1 and TRBJ2-7; 11 nucleotides agree with TRBD1. Looked up from germline, CDR1 is SGHRS and CDR2 is YFSETQ. With 2 bases clipped from V and 5 bases from J, the junction kept 6 bases outside the gene matches. This CDR3 region has 15 residues. The CDR3 spells CASSFYGTGGHEQYF. In DNA form, the CDR3 reads TGCGCCAGCAGCTTTTACGGGACAGGGGGACACGAGCAGTACTTC.

Here the CDR3 reads CASSPGTATYGYTF. CDR3 in DNA: TGTGCCAGCTCACCGGGGACAGCCACTTATGGCTACACCTTC. The chain combines TRBV18 with TRBJ1-2; TRBD1 matches at 7 bases. The germline CDR1 and CDR2 sequences are KGHSH and LQKENI. The J segment lost 5 bases and the V segment lost 3 bases, leaving 6 bases of the junction unmatched. This CDR3 has 14 amino acids.

The V gene is TRBV5-4, the J gene TRBJ2-5, with 7 bases fitting TRBD1. Trimming removed 4 bases from V and 5 bases from J; junction bases left unmatched: 5. This CDR3 contains 13 residues. Germline V gene sequence: CDR1 SGHNT, CDR2 YYREEE (reference sequence). The CDR3 is CASSPDRDETQYF. For the CDR3, the DNA is TGTGCCAGCAGCCCCGACAGGGACGAGACCCAGTACTTC.

The chain employs TRBV5-1 and TRBJ2-2; 10 bases match TRBD2. The CDR3 is 18 amino acids. Trimming removed 0 bases from V and 5 bases from J; junction bases left unmatched: 10. Germline CDR1 and CDR2: SGHRS and YFSETQ. CDR3 bases: TGCGCCAGCAGCTTGGGCTCTAGCGGGGGCCCTGGGACCGGGGAGCTGTTTTTT. Amino acids: CASSLGSSGGPGTGELFF. Full variable domain (rest looked up from reference TRBV5-1 and TRBJ2-2): KAGVTQTPRYLIKTRGQQVTLSCSPISGHRSVSWYQQTPGQGLQFLFEYFSETQRNKGNFPGRFSGRQFSNSRSEMNVSTLELGDSALYLCASSLGSSGGPGTGELFFGEGSRLTVL.

The rearrangement links TRBV7-3 to TRBJ2-2; TRBD1 matches 7 bases. J gave up 7 bases and V 7 bases, and 15 bases lay outside the gene matches. CDR1 SGHTA and CDR2 FQGTGA come from the germline V gene. This CDR3 is 16 amino acids long. CDR3 nucleotide sequence: TGTGCCAGCACTCCGGCCGGGATAGGGGGCCACGGGGAGCTGTTTTTT. Translated: CASTPAGIGGHGELFF.

J is TRBJ2-7 and V is TRBV5-1, with TRBD1 matching 8 bases. The CDR3 runs 13 residues. V lost 2 bases to trimming and J lost 6 bases; unmatched junction nucleotides: 4. Germline CDR1 reads SGHRS; CDR2 reads YFSETQ. The CDR3 DNA reads TGCGCCAGCAGCTTAGACAGGGGAAGCGAGCAGTACTTC. Translated, it gives CASSLDRGSEQYF.

The V call is TRBV29-1, the J call TRBJ1-2, with TRBD1 identical over 9 bases. The CDR3 consists of 15 residues. Germline V gene lookup returns CDR1 SQVTM and CDR2 ANQGSEA. The ends lost 7 bases at V and 2 bases at J; junction bases unmatched: 11. CDR3 region: CSAGTGRWGNYGYTF. The CDR3 DNA reads TGCAGCGCAGGGACAGGGCGTTGGGGAAACTATGGCTACACCTTC.

The chain combines TRBV6-6 with TRBJ1-5; the D is unclear. Germline CDR1 is MNHNY and CDR2 is SVGAGI (reference sequence). The CDR3 extends over 12 amino acids. V lost 6 bases and J lost 6, with 9 bases in between. The DNA of the CDR3 is TGTGCCAGCAGCGGGTTCGCTCAGCCCCAGCATTTT. Translated: CASSGFAQPQHF.

The genes are TRBV5-8 and TRBJ1-5; no firm D call. The CDR3 length is 14 residues. The V gene's germline CDR1 is SGHTS and CDR2 YDEGEE. The V and J ends lost 1 base and 2 bases respectively, with 7 bases between them. The CDR3 sequence: CASSLIPGNQPQHF. CDR3 bases: TGTGCCAGCAGCTTGATCCCGGGCAATCAGCCCCAGCATTTT. The full variable domain, rest sourced from reference TRBV5-8 and TRBJ1-5, is EAGVTQSPTHLIKTRGQQATLRCSPISGHTSVYWYQQALGLGLQFLLWYDEGEERNRGNFPPRFSGRQFPNYSSELNVNALELEDSALYLCASSLIPGNQPQHFGDGTRLSIL.

The V gene is TRBV25-1, the J gene TRBJ2-7; D might be TRBD1 (5 bases). Germline loops: CDR1 MGHDK, CDR2 SYGVNS. The CDR3 has 14 amino acids. Trimming shortened V by 4 bases and J by 3 bases, and 13 bases separated the two germline ends. The CDR3 loop reads CASSGSGRGYEQYF. CDR3 nucleotide sequence: TGTGCCAGCAGTGGTAGTGGAAGGGGCTACGAGCAGTACTTC.

V and J are TRBV6-6 and TRBJ1-2, with a weak D call TRBD1 (5 bases). The CDR3 is 12 amino acids. Trimming took 5 bases from V and 5 from J, leaving 9 bases between them. CDR1 and CDR2 from the germline V gene are MNHNY and SVGAGI (reference sequence). The CDR3 nucleotides are TGTGCCAGCAGTAGCTCAGGGTATGGCTACACCTTC. Translating gives CASSSSGYGYTF.